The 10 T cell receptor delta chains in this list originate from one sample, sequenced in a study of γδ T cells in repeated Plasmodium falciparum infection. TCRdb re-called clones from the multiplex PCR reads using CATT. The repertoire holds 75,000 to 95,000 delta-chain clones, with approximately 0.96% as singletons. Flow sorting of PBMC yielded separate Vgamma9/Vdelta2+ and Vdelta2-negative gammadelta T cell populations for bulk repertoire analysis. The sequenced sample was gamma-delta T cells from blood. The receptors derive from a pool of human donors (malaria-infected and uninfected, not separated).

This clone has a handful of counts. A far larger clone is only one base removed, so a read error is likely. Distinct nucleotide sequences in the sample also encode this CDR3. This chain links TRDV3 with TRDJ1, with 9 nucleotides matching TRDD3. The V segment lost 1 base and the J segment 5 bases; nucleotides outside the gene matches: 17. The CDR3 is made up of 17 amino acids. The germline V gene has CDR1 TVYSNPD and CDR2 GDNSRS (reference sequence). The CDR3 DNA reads TGTGCCTTTATACCCCGGCACTGGGGGAGCGAAGAGGATAAACTCATCTTT. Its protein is CAFIPRHWGSEEDKLIF. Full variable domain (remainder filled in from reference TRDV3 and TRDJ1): CDKVTQSSPDQTVASGSEVVLLCTYDTVYSNPDLFWYRIRPDYSFQFVFYGDNSRSEGADFTQGRFSVKHILTQKAFHLVISPVRTEDSATYYCAFIPRHWGSEEDKLIFGKGTRVTVEP.

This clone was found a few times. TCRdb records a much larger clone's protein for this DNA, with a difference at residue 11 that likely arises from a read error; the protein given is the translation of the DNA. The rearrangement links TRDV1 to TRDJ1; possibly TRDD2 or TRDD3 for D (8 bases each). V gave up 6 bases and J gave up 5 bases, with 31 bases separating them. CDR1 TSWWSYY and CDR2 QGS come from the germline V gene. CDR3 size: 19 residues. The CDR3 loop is CALGHSFLLLPGDKDKLIF. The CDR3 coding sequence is TGTGCTCTTGGTCACAGCTTCCTACTTTTACCGGGGGATAAAGATAAACTCATCTTT.

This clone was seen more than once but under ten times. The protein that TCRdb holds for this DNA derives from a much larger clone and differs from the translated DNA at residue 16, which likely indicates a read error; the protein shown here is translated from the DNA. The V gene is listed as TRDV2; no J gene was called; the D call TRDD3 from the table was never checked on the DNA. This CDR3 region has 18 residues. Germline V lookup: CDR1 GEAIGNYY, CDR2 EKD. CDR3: CACDTISMGEKGSDKRIF. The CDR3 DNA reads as TGTGCCTGTGACACGATTTCAATGGGGGAAAAAGGATCCGATAAACGCATCTTT.

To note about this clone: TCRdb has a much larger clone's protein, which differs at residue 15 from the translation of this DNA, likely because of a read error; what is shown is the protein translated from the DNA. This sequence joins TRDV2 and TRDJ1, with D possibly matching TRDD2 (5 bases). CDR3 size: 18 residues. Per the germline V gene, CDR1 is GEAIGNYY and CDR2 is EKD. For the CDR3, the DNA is TGTGCCTGTGACACCACGGTCCCTACTTCGGCTAACACCGATAGACTCATCTTT. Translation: CACDTTVPTSANTDRLIF.

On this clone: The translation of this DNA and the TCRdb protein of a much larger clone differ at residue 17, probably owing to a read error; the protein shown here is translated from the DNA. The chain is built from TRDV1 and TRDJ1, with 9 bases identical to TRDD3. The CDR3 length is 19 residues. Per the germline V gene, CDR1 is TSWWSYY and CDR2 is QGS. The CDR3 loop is CALGESPIGGDTSTDKHIF. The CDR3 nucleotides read TGTGCTCTTGGGGAATCGCCAATCGGGGGGGATACATCCACCGATAAACACATCTTT.

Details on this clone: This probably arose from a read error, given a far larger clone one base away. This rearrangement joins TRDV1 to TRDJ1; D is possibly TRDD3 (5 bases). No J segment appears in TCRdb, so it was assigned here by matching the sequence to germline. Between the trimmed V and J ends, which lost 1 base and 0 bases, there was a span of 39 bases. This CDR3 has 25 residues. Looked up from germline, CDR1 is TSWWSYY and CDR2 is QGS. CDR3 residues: CALGEPPLSPLEWNYWSPYTDKLIF. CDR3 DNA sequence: TGTGCTCTTGGGGAACCCCCCCTTAGTCCGCTAGAATGGAATTACTGGTCGCCCTACACCGATAAACTCATCTTT.

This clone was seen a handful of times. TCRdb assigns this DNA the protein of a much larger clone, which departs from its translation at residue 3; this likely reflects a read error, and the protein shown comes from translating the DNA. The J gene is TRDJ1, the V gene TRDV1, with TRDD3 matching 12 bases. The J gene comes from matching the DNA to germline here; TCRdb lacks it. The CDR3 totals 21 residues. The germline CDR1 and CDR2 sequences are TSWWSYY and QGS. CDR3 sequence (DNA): TGTGCTCCTGGGGATAATCCTACTTGGGTTGGCTGGGGGATACGCTCCGATAAACTCATCTTT. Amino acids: CAPGDNPTWVGWGIRSDKLIF.

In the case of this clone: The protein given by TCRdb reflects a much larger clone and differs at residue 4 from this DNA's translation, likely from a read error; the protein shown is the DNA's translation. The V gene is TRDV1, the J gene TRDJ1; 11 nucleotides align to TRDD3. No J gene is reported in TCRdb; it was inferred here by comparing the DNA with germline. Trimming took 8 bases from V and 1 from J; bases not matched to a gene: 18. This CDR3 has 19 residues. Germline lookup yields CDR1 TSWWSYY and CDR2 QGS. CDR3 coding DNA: TGTGCTCTTACCCTGAGGCCCTCTTACTGGGGGATAGGCACCGATAAACTCATCTTT. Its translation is CALTLRPSYWGIGTDKLIF.

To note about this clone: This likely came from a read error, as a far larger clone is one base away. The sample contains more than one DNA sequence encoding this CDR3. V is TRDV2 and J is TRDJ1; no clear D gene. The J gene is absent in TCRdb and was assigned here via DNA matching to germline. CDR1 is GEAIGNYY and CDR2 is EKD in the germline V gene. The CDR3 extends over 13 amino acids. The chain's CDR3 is CACRPRDTDKLIF. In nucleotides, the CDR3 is TGCGCCTGTCGTCCTCGGGACACCGATAAACTCATCTTT.

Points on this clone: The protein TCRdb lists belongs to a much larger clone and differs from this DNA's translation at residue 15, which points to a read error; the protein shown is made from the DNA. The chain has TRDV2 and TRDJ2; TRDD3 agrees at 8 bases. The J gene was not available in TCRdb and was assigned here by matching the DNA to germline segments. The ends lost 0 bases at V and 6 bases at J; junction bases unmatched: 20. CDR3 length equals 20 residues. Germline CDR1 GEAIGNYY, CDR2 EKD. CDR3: CACDTVGTVGDGSGAAQLFF. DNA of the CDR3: TGTGCCTGTGACACCGTCGGCACGGTGGGGGATGGGAGTGGGGCAGCACAACTCTTCTTT.